This T cell receptor beta chain was sequenced during a study of blood T cell repertoires in COVID-19. Turning to the study itself: Italy, Spain and the United States were the sources of the convalescent and acute COVID-19 samples.

How the authors handled the data: The assay estimated nucleated cells by amplifying reference gene primers. Profiled with immunoSEQ multiplex PCR; TCRdb holds only in-frame clones, not every one. V, J and clone size were drawn from that table, and D and trimming were deduced from the DNA. The table records hundreds of thousands of clones, 65% to 90% of them present only once. Germline V gives CDR1 SGDLS, CDR2 YYNGEE. This CDR3 is built from 19 residues. V shed 2 bases and J 8 bases; nucleotides not matched to a gene: 18. The Seattle patients joined while their infection was active and were tracked longitudinally afterward.

The receptor comes from a man aged 50 to 60 with COVID-19, enrolled during active disease. This chain connects TRBV9 to TRBJ1-4; 10 nucleotides agree with TRBD1. Source material: peripheral blood. CDR3 amino acids: CASSVGHSQTGTGVEKLFF. The CDR3 DNA reads as TGTGCCAGCAGCGTGGGGCACAGTCAAACCGGGACAGGGGTCGAAAAACTGTTTTTT.